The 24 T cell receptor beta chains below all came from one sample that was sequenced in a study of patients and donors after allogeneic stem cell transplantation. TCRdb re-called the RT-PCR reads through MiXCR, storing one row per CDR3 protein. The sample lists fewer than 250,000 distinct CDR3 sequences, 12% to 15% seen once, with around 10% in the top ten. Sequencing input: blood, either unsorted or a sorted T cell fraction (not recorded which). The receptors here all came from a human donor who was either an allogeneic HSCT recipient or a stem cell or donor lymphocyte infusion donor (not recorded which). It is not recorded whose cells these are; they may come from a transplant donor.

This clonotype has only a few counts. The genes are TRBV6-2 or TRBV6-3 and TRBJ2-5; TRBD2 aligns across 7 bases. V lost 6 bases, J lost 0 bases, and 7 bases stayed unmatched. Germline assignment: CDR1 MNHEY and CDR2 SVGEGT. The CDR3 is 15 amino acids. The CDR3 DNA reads TGTGCCAGCAGGGAGCTAGCGGACTACCAAGAGACCCAGTACTTC. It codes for CASRELADYQETQYF.

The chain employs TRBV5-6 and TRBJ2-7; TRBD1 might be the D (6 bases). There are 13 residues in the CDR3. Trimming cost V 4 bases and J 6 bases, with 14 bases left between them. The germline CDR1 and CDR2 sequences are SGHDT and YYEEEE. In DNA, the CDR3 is TGTGCCAGCAGCCCACAGGGTGGCGGCGAGCAGTACTTC. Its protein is CASSPQGGGEQYF.

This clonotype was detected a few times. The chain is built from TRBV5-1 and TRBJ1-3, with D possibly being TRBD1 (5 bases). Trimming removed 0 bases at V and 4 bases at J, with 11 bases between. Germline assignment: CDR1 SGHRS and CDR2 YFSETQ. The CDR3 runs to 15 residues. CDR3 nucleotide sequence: TGCGCCAGCAGCTTGGCCGGTGGGGCCGGAAACACCATATATTTT. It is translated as CASSLAGGAGNTIYF.

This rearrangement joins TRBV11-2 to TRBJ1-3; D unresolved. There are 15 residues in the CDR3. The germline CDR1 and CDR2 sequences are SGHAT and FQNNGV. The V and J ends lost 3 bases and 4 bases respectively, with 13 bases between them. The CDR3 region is CASSFPSWAGNTIYF. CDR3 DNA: TGTGCCAGCAGCTTTCCCAGCTGGGCCGGAAACACCATATATTTT.

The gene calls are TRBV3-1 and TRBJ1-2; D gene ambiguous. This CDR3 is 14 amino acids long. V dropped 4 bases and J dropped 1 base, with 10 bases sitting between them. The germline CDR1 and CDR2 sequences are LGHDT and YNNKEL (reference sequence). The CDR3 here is CASSRGTVNYGYTF. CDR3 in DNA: TGTGCCAGCAGCCGAGGAACGGTTAACTATGGCTACACCTTC.

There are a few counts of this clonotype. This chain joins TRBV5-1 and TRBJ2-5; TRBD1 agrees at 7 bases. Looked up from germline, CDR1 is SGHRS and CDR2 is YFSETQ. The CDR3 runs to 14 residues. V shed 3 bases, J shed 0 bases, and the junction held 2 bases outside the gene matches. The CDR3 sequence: CASSWTGDQETQYF. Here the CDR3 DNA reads TGCGCCAGCAGCTGGACAGGCGACCAAGAGACCCAGTACTTC.

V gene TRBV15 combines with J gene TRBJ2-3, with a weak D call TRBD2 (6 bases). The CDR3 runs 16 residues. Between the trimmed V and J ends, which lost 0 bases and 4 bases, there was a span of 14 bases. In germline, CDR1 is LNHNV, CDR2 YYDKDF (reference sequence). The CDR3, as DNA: TGTGCCACCAGCAGAGAATCCGGGGGTGCCCCAGATACGCAGTATTTT. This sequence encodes CATSRESGGAPDTQYF.

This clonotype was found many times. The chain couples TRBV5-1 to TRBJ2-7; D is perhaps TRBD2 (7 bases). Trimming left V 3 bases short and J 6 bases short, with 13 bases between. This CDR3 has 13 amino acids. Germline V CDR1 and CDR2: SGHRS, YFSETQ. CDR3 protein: CASSWEGGVEQYF. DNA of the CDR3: TGCGCCAGCAGCTGGGAGGGGGGCGTCGAGCAGTACTTC.

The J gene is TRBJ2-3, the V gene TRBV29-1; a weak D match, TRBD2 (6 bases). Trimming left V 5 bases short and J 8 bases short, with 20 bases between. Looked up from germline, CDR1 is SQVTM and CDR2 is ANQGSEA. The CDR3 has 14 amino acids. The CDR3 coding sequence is TGCAGCGTTAGACTAGATGGAGAACGTGGTACGCAGTATTTT. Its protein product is CSVRLDGERGTQYF.

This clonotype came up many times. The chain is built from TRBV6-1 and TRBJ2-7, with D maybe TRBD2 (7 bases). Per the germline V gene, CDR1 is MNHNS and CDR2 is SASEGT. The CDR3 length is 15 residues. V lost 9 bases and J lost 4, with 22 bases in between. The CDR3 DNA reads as TGTGCCAGTTCCGGGGGGAATGGGGGCGGTTACGAGCAGTACTTC. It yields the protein CASSGGNGGGYEQYF.

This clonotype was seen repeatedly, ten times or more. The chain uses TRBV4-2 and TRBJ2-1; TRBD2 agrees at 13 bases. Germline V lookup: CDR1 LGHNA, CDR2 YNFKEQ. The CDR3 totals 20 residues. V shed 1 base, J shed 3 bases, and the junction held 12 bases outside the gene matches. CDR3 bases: TGTGCCAGCAGCCAAGCCCAAACCCGACTAGCGGGGGGCCTCTACAATGAGCAGTTCTTC. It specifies CASSQAQTRLAGGLYNEQFF.

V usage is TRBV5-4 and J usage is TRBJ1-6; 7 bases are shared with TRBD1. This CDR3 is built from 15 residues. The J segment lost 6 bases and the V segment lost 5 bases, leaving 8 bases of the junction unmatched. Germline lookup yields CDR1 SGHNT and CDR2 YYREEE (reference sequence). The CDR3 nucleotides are TGTGCCAGCAGTATACCGGGACAGCTTAATTCACCCCTCCACTTT. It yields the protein CASSIPGQLNSPLHF.

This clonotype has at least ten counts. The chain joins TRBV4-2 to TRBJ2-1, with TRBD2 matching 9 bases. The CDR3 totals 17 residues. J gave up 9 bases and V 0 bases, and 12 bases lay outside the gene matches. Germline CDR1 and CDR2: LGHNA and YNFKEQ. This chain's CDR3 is CASSQDSSRGGFGEQFF. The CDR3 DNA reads TGTGCCAGCAGCCAAGATTCATCGCGGGGGGGCTTTGGTGAGCAGTTCTTC.

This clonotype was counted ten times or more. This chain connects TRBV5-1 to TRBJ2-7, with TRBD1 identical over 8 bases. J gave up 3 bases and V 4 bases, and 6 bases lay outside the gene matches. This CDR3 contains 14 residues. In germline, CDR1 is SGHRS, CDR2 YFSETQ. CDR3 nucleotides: TGCGCCAGCAGCCCGGGACAGGCTGTCTACGAGCAGTACTTC. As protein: CASSPGQAVYEQYF.

CDR3 sequence: CASRETGSGNTIYF. The CDR3 coding sequence is TGTGCCAGCAGGGAGACAGGGTCTGGAAACACCATATATTTT. The chain couples TRBV6-1 to TRBJ1-3; TRBD1 aligns across 7 bases. The CDR3 sequence is 14 residues long. CDR1 and CDR2 (germline): MNHNS, SASEGT. The ends lost 6 bases at V and 1 base at J; junction bases unmatched: 3.

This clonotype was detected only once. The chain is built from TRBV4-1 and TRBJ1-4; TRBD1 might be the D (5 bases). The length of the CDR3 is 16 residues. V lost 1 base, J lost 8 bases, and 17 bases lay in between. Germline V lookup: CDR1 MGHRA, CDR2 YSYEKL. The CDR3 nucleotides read TGCGCCAGCAGCCAAGGACAGCTCCGGGACGGGGAAAAACTGTTTTTT. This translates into CASSQGQLRDGEKLFF.

The CDR3 region has the DNA TGTGCCAGCAGCTTGGAGGGCTCGAGGGGTACGCAGTATTTT. It yields the protein CASSLEGSRGTQYF. J is TRBJ2-3 and V is TRBV5-8; D might be TRBD1 or TRBD2, each matching 5 bases. Germline V gene lookup returns CDR1 SGHTS and CDR2 YDEGEE. V was cut by 0 bases and J by 8 bases, with 13 bases left in between. The CDR3 runs to 14 residues.

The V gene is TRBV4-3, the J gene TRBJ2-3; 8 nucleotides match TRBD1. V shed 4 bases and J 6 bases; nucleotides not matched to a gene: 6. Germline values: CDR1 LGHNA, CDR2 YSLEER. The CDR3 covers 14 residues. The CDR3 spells CASSRLTGGDTQYF. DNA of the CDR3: TGCGCCAGCAGCCGGCTAACAGGGGGGGATACGCAGTATTTT.

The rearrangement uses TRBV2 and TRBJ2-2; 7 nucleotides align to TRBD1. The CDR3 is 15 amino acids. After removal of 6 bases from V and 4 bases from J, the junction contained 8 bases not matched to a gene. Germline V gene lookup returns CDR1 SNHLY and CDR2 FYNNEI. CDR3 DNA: TGTGCCAGCAGGGCACAGGGGTGGGGCACCGGGGAGCTGTTTTTT. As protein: CASRAQGWGTGELFF. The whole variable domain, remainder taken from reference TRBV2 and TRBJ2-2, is EPEVTQTPSHQVTQMGQEVILRCVPISNHLYFYWYRQILGQKVEFLVSFYNNEISEKSEIFDDQFSVERPDGSNFTLKIRSTKLEDSAMYFCASRAQGWGTGELFFGEGSRLTVL.

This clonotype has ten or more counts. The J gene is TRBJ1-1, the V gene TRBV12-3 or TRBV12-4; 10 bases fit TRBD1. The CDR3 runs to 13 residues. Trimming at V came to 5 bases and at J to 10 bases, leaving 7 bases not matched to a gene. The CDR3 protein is CASSRQGAGIAFF. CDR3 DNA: TGTGCCAGCAGTCGACAGGGGGCGGGGATAGCTTTCTTT.

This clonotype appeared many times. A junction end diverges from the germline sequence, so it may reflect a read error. CDR3 sequence reads: CASSSGLADYNEQFF. The CDR3 DNA reads TGTGCCAGCAGCTCCGGACTAGCAGACTACAATGAGCAGTTCTTC. The chain has TRBV5-1 and TRBJ2-1; 8 bases match TRBD2. CDR1 and CDR2 from the germline V gene are SGHRS and YFSETQ. This CDR3 has 15 residues.

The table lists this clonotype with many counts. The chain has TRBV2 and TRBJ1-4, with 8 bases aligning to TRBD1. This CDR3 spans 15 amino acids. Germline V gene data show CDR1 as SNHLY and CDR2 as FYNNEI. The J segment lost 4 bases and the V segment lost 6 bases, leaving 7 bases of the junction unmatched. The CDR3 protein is CASRLGQAGNEKLFF. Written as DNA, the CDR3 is TGTGCCAGCAGGTTGGGACAGGCCGGTAATGAAAAACTGTTTTTT.

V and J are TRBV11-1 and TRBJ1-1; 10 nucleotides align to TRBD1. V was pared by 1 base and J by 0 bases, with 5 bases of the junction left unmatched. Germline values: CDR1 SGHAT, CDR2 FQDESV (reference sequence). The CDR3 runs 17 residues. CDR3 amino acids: CASSLGDRGPMNTEAFF. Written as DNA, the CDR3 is TGTGCCAGCAGCTTAGGGGACAGGGGCCCGATGAACACTGAAGCTTTCTTT. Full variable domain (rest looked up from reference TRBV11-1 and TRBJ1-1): EAEVAQSPRYKITEKSQAVAFWCDPISGHATLYWYRQILGQGPELLVQFQDESVVDDSQLPKDRFSAERLKGVDSTLKIQPAELGDSAMYLCASSLGDRGPMNTEAFFGQGTRLTVV.

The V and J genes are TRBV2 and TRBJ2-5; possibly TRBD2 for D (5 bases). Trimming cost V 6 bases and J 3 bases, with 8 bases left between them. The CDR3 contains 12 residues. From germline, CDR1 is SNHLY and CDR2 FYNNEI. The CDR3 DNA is TGTGCCAGCAGGGGGAGTAAAGAGACCCAGTACTTC. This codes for CASRGSKETQYF.